This T cell receptor (beta chain) was observed in a study of blood T cell repertoires in COVID-19. Study overall: COVID-19 samples, acute and convalescent, were from the United States, Italy and Spain. T cells, B-cell-depleted T cells, or PBMCs provided the cDNA or gDNA that served as material.

Germline CDR1 reads SGHTA; CDR2 reads FQGNSA. The CDR3 spans 15 residues. V shed 5 bases, J shed 5 bases, and the junction held 7 bases outside the gene matches. Enrolled through a virtual design, the participants were between roughly 18 and 90 years of age and came from some 26 US areas. In the authors' workflow: Amplification with reference gene primers provided the estimates of nucleated cell counts. Generated by immunoSEQ multiplex PCR, the TCRdb table keeps only in-frame clones and is missing some. The D gene and trimming were derived from the DNA, and the V and J assignments and clone size from that table. The sample contains some 340,000 clones, 90% to 95% of which appear only once.

V is TRBV7-2 and J is TRBJ2-2; 8 nucleotides align to TRBD1. The sequence came from a woman aged 25 to 39 who had been exposed to COVID-19. Material for sequencing was PBMCs or T cells enriched from blood (not recorded which). This CDR3 reads CASSRQGAETGELFF. The CDR3 nucleotides are TGTGCCAGCAGCCGGCAGGGGGCGGAAACCGGGGAGCTGTTTTTT.